The 29 T cell receptor beta chains below come from one sample, sequenced in a study of blood T cell repertoires in COVID-19. Repertoires were generated with immunoSEQ multiplex PCR, while TCRdb's copy carries only in-frame clones and drops some. The profile shows 90,000 or so clones, over 75% of them singletons. Material: peripheral blood. These receptors all stem from a human donor in a cohort sampled during active COVID-19.

This clone was detected only a few times. The chain joins TRBV9 to TRBJ2-7; unclear D gene. Looked up from germline, CDR1 is SGDLS and CDR2 is YYNGEE. Trimming cost V 0 bases and J 7 bases, with 14 bases left between them. The CDR3 consists of 14 residues. CDR3: CASSVESSTEEQYF. The CDR3 nucleotides read TGTGCCAGCAGCGTAGAAAGCTCGACGGAGGAGCAGTACTTC.

J is TRBJ1-2 and V is TRBV2, with D unresolved. The CDR3 totals 12 residues. Trimming pared 6 bases from V and 7 bases from J, leaving 12 bases between. Germline loops: CDR1 SNHLY, CDR2 FYNNEI. The CDR3 region has the DNA TGTGCCAGCAGGGTCGGAGCAAGTGGCTACACCTTC. It translates to CASRVGASGYTF. Based on the CDR3 plus reference TRBV2 and TRBJ1-2, the full variable domain is EPEVTQTPSHQVTQMGQEVILRCVPISNHLYFYWYRQILGQKVEFLVSFYNNEISEKSEIFDDQFSVERPDGSNFTLKIRSTKLEDSAMYFCASRVGASGYTFGSGTRLTVV.

V and J are TRBV19 and TRBJ1-1; D is unclear. V lost 3 bases, J lost 10 bases, and 12 bases lay in between. The CDR3 spans 12 residues. The germline gives CDR1 LNHDA, CDR2 SQIVND (reference sequence). The CDR3 coding sequence is TGTGCCAGTAGTATCGAGGAGCGCGGAGCTTTCTTT. It is translated as CASSIEERGAFF. Full variable domain (remainder filled in from reference TRBV19 and TRBJ1-1): DGGITQSPKYLFRKEGQNVTLSCEQNLNHDAMYWYRQDPGQGLRLIYYSQIVNDFQKGDIAEGYSVSREKKESFPLTVTSAQKNPTAFYLCASSIEERGAFFGQGTRLTVV.

The chain carries TRBV19 and TRBJ1-4; possibly TRBD1 for D (6 bases). The germline CDR1 and CDR2 sequences are LNHDA and SQIVND (reference sequence). V was clipped by 4 bases and J by 4 bases, with 7 bases between them. The CDR3 totals 13 residues. The CDR3 bases are TGTGCCAGTAGTACAGGGGTTAATGAAAAACTGTTTTTT. Translated: CASSTGVNEKLFF.

The chain couples TRBV28 to TRBJ2-3, with D perhaps TRBD2 (6 bases). The CDR3 contains 15 residues. The V end lost 6 bases, the J end lost 0 bases, and 13 bases lay between the germline ends. The V gene's germline CDR1 is MDHEN and CDR2 SYDVKM. The CDR3, as DNA: TGTGCCAGCAGCTTTAGCGGTGCTAGCACAGATACGCAGTATTTT. Its translation: CASSFSGASTDTQYF.

J is TRBJ2-1 and V is TRBV5-1; tentatively, D is TRBD1 (5 bases). CDR1 SGHRS and CDR2 YFSETQ come from the germline V gene. The CDR3 contains 15 residues. The V gene lost 0 bases and the J gene lost 6 bases, with 13 bases spanning the gap. This CDR3 is CASSLAQGDLNEQFF. The CDR3 nucleotides read TGCGCCAGCAGCTTGGCCCAAGGGGATCTCAATGAGCAGTTCTTC.

The CDR3 bases are TGTGCCAGTAGTATAGACCCGAGCTCTGGAAACACCATATATTTT. Translating gives CASSIDPSSGNTIYF. The chain carries TRBV19 and TRBJ1-3, with D unclear. The CDR3 totals 15 residues. In germline, CDR1 is LNHDA, CDR2 SQIVND (reference sequence). V was pared by 0 bases and J by 0 bases, with 6 bases between. Combining the CDR3 with reference TRBV19 and TRBJ1-3 gives the whole variable domain DGGITQSPKYLFRKEGQNVTLSCEQNLNHDAMYWYRQDPGQGLRLIYYSQIVNDFQKGDIAEGYSVSREKKESFPLTVTSAQKNPTAFYLCASSIDPSSGNTIYFGEGSWLTVV.

CDR3 amino acids: CASSSRSVAKNIQYF. CDR3 in DNA: TGTGCCAGCAGCTCCCGATCGGTAGCCAAAAACATTCAGTACTTC. The gene calls are TRBV5-4 and TRBJ2-4, with D unresolved. The length of the CDR3 is 15 residues. Germline CDR1 SGHNT, CDR2 YYREEE (reference sequence). Trimming removed 3 bases at V and 0 bases at J, with 10 bases between.

J is TRBJ2-7 and V is TRBV13, with a tentative D call TRBD1 (5 bases). Trimming left V 10 bases short and J 0 bases short, with 16 bases between. CDR3 length: 14 amino acids. Germline V CDR1 and CDR2: PRHDT, FYEKMQ (reference sequence). The CDR3 reads CATTRVGDSYEQYF. Written as DNA, the CDR3 is TGTGCCACCACCAGGGTAGGGGACTCCTACGAGCAGTACTTC. Full variable domain (missing parts from reference TRBV13 and TRBJ2-7): AAGVIQSPRHLIKEKRETATLKCYPIPRHDTVYWYQQGPGQDPQFLISFYEKMQSDKGSIPDRFSAQQFSDYHSELNMSSLELGDSALYFCATTRVGDSYEQYFGPGTRLTVT.

About this clone: One end of the junction is discordant with germline, which a read error may explain. The chain recombines TRBV6-4 with TRBJ2-2; possibly TRBD2 for D (5 bases). Germline CDR1 reads MRHNA; CDR2 reads SNTAGT. This CDR3 is 17 amino acids long. The CDR3 reads CASSGGGGELNAGELFF. The CDR3 nucleotides read TGTGCCAGCAGTGGAGGAGGAGGCGAGCTGAACGCCGGGGAGCTGTTTTTT.

The V call is TRBV4-3, the J call TRBJ2-1; 15 bases map to TRBD2. The germline V gene has CDR1 LGHNA and CDR2 YSLEER. V lost 0 bases and J lost 6; bases outside the gene matches: 15. The CDR3 is made up of 21 amino acids. As DNA, the CDR3 is TGCGCCAGCAGCCAAGATATTTTGGGACTAGCGGGGGGCTGGAGCCTCAATGAGCAGTTCTTC. Amino acids: CASSQDILGLAGGWSLNEQFF.

The V gene is TRBV6-6, the J gene TRBJ1-6; D ambiguous. The CDR3 loop spans 16 amino acids. The V end was cut by 8 bases, the J end by 0 bases, with 14 bases between. Per germline, CDR1 MNHNY and CDR2 SVGAGI (reference sequence). CDR3 DNA: TGTGCCAGCCATCGGTCCCCTACCTCCTATAATTCACCCCTCCACTTT. This codes for CASHRSPTSYNSPLHF.

The chain uses TRBV28 and TRBJ1-5; 9 nucleotides match TRBD1. The germline V gene has CDR1 MDHEN and CDR2 SYDVKM. The CDR3 consists of 16 residues. J lost 0 bases, V lost 4 bases, and 4 bases had no gene match. The CDR3 DNA reads TGTGCCAGCAGTTCAGGACAGGGGAGTAGCAATCAGCCCCAGCATTTT. As protein: CASSSGQGSSNQPQHF. The full variable domain, completed using reference TRBV28 and TRBJ1-5, is DVKVTQSSRYLVKRTGEKVFLECVQDMDHENMFWYRQDPGLGLRLIYFSYDVKMKEKGDIPEGYSVSREKKERFSLILESASTNQTSMYLCASSSGQGSSNQPQHFGDGTRLSIL.

CDR3 DNA sequence: TGTGCCAGCGCTCCCGGCGGGGGGGTCTATGAGCAGTTCTTC. This codes for CASAPGGGVYEQFF. The chain combines TRBV3-1 (or the pseudogene TRBV3-2) with TRBJ2-1, with 9 bases aligning to TRBD2. Germline-derived CDR1 and CDR2 are LGHDT and YNNKEL (reference sequence). CDR3 length: 14 residues. V was pared by 8 bases and J by 8 bases, with 10 bases of the junction left unmatched.

The chain has TRBV29-1 and TRBJ2-3; D gene uncertain. Trimming left V 7 bases short and J 1 base short, with 12 bases between. Germline V gives CDR1 SQVTM, CDR2 ANQGSEA. There are 13 residues in the CDR3. The CDR3 sequence is CSAKHARTDTQYF. In DNA, the CDR3 is TGCAGCGCAAAACACGCTCGCACAGATACGCAGTATTTT.

The chain couples TRBV4-1 to TRBJ1-1; tentatively, D is TRBD1 (5 bases). Deletions cut 4 bases from V and 1 base from J, with 10 bases between. The CDR3 contains 14 residues. The germline CDR1 and CDR2 sequences are MGHRA and YSYEKL. The CDR3 nucleotides read TGCGCCAGCAGCCCAAGCAGGGCGAACACTGAAGCTTTCTTT. Translation gives CASSPSRANTEAFF.

The chain joins TRBV5-8 to TRBJ2-7, with 8 bases matching TRBD1. The CDR3 loop spans 15 amino acids. J lost 1 base, V lost 5 bases, and 8 bases had no gene match. The germline V gene encodes CDR1 SGHTS and CDR2 YDEGEE. CDR3 sequence (DNA): TGTGCCAGCAGTCACCACAGGGGGAGTTCCTACGAGCAGTACTTC. This codes for CASSHHRGSSYEQYF.

The rearrangement joins TRBV28 to TRBJ2-2; possible D gene TRBD2, 5 bases. V shed 6 bases and J shed 4 bases, with 12 bases lying between them. Germline V gives CDR1 MDHEN, CDR2 SYDVKM. This CDR3 has 14 residues. The CDR3 region is CASRLDFRTGELFF. The CDR3 DNA is TGTGCCAGCAGACTGGACTTTCGCACCGGGGAGCTGTTTTTT.

This sequence joins TRBV11-2 and TRBJ2-2, with D possibly being TRBD2 (6 bases). The CDR3 contains 15 residues. From germline, CDR1 is SGHAT and CDR2 FQNNGV. With 1 base removed from V and 0 bases from J, the gap between germline ends came to 6 bases. The CDR3 is CASSLGGANTGELFF. The CDR3 coding sequence is TGTGCCAGCAGCTTAGGCGGGGCGAACACCGGGGAGCTGTTTTTT.

This clone was seen only once. This chain uses TRBV5-1 with TRBJ2-5; TRBD2 might be the D (5 bases). Germline V gene data show CDR1 as SGHRS and CDR2 as YFSETQ. V lost 4 bases and J 3 bases, leaving 13 bases between the germline ends. The CDR3 is 14 amino acids. This CDR3 is CASSQVDGEETQYF. DNA for the CDR3: TGCGCCAGCAGCCAAGTGGACGGGGAAGAGACCCAGTACTTC.

This clone was detected once. The gene calls are TRBV4-2 and TRBJ2-5; D remains unclear. The length of the CDR3 is 15 residues. Germline CDR1 and CDR2: LGHNA and YNFKEQ. Trimming shortened V by 0 bases and J by 5 bases, and 13 bases separated the two germline ends. The CDR3 DNA sequence: TGTGCCAGCAGCCAAGATCGACTTAGCCAGGAGACCCAGTACTTC. Translation: CASSQDRLSQETQYF.

This chain links TRBV4-2 with TRBJ1-2; TRBD1 is a possible D gene (5 bases). The V gene lost 0 bases and the J gene lost 4 bases, with 12 bases spanning the gap. There are 15 residues in the CDR3. Germline-derived CDR1 and CDR2 are LGHNA and YNFKEQ. This chain's CDR3 is CASSQESNGGYGYTF. As DNA, the CDR3 is TGTGCCAGCAGCCAAGAATCCAACGGGGGCTATGGCTACACCTTC.

This clone was found a few times. This sequence joins TRBV23-1 and TRBJ1-1; no clear D. TRBV23-1 is an ORF, and what it does is uncertain. V shed 3 bases and J shed 5 bases, with 16 bases lying between them. This CDR3 is 15 amino acids long. This CDR3 is CASSQQEPLRTEAFF. The CDR3 DNA follows: TGCGCCAGCAGTCAGCAGGAACCTCTCCGGACTGAAGCTTTCTTT.

CDR3 sequence reads: CASSVSIGETGVGGYTF. CDR3 nucleotide sequence: TGTGCCAGCAGCGTTAGCATTGGAGAGACAGGGGTTGGTGGCTACACCTTC. This chain joins TRBV9 and TRBJ1-2; 8 bases align to TRBD1. CDR1 and CDR2 (germline): SGDLS, YYNGEE. V shed 2 bases and J 7 bases; nucleotides not matched to a gene: 16. The CDR3 totals 17 residues.

As for this clone: This CDR3 is also generated by other DNA sequences in the sample. The genes are TRBV18 and TRBJ2-1; 12 bases match TRBD2. This CDR3 contains 17 residues. The V gene's germline CDR1 is KGHSH and CDR2 LQKENI. With V trimmed by 4 bases and J by 0 bases, 4 bases remained unmatched. The CDR3 loop is CASSLSTSGSSYNEQFF. CDR3 nucleotide sequence: TGTGCCAGCTCACTCTCGACTAGCGGGAGCTCCTACAATGAGCAGTTCTTC. The full variable domain, in which reference TRBV18 and TRBJ2-1 provide the parts outside the CDR3, is NAGVMQNPRHLVRRRGQEARLRCSPMKGHSHVYWYRQLPEEGLKFMVYLQKENIIDESGMPKERFSAEFPKEGPSILRIQQVVRGDSAAYFCASSLSTSGSSYNEQFFGPGTRLTVL.

The genes are TRBV27 and TRBJ2-1; a weak D match, TRBD2 (6 bases). CDR3 length: 11 residues. Germline CDR1 MNHEY, CDR2 SMNVEV (reference sequence). V was clipped by 4 bases and J by 11 bases, with 9 bases between them. CDR3 nucleotides: TGTGCCAGCAGTTCAGGGACTCAGCAGTTCTTC. This encodes CASSSGTQQFF.

This chain connects TRBV7-2 to TRBJ2-5; D is unclear. This CDR3 has 13 amino acids. Deletions cut 1 base from V and 0 bases from J, with 3 bases between. Germline-derived CDR1 and CDR2 are SGHTA and FQGNSA. The CDR3, as DNA: TGTGCCAGCAGCTTAGACTACCAAGAGACCCAGTACTTC. Translation gives CASSLDYQETQYF.

This clone was seen once. This chain connects TRBV6-1 to TRBJ2-6; D may be TRBD2 (5 bases). V shed 2 bases and J shed 4 bases, with 9 bases lying between them. The CDR3 has 15 amino acids. CDR1 and CDR2 (germline): MNHNS, SASEGT. The CDR3 spells CASSETGIGANVLTF. CDR3 bases: TGTGCCAGCAGTGAAACGGGGATAGGGGCCAACGTCCTGACTTTC.

V gene TRBV3-1 (or the pseudogene TRBV3-2) combines with J gene TRBJ2-2; 13 bases fit TRBD2. This CDR3 spans 17 amino acids. The germline gives CDR1 LGHDT, CDR2 YNNKEL (reference sequence). The V and J ends lost 5 bases and 7 bases, in that order; junction bases with no gene match: 10. The DNA for the CDR3 is TGTGCCAGCAGCTCAGGACTAGCGGGGGTTGCTGGCGGGGAGCTGTTTTTT. It yields the protein CASSSGLAGVAGGELFF.